This T cell receptor (beta chain) is from a study of blood T cell repertoires in COVID-19. Some clones are missing from TCRdb's copy, which holds only in-frame ones; the method was immunoSEQ multiplex PCR. The sample lists 300,000 to 450,000 clones, over 75% occurring once. From germline, CDR1 is MNHEY and CDR2 SVGAGI. This CDR3 is built from 14 residues. V was clipped by 8 bases and J by 5 bases, with 18 bases between them. The source material was peripheral blood. The chain is built from TRBV6-5 and TRBJ2-5, with D perhaps matching TRBD2 (6 bases). This TCR was recovered from a woman aged 60-70 years with COVID-19, enrolled during active disease. The CDR3 reads CASAPGGLRETQYF. CDR3 nucleotide sequence: TGTGCCAGCGCGCCCGGGGGTTTGCGGGAGACCCAGTACTTC.